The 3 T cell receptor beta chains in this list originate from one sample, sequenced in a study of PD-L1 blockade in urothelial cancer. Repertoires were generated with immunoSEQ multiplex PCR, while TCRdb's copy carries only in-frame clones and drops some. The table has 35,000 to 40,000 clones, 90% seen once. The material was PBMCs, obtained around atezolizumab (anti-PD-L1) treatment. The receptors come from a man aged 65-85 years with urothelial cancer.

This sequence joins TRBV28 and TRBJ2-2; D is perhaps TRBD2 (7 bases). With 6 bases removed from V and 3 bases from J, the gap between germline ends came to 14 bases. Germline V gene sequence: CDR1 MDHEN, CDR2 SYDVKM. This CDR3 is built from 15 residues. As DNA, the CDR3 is TGTGCCAGCAGCCTGGGGGGGGCAGACACCGGGGAGCTGTTTTTT. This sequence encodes CASSLGGADTGELFF.

DNA for the CDR3: TGTGCCAGCAGCCTTTCGACGGGAGCGGACGAGCAGTACTTC. Translating gives CASSLSTGADEQYF. The genes are TRBV7-6 and TRBJ2-7; the D gene is possibly TRBD2 (6 bases). CDR3 length: 14 residues. The V and J ends lost 5 bases and 5 bases respectively, with 16 bases between them. Germline-derived CDR1 and CDR2 are SGHVS and FNYEAQ.

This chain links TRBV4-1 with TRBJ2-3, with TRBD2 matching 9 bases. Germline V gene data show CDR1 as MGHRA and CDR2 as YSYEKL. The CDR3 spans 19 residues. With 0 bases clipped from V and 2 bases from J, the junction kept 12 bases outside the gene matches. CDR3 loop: CASSQEKGRGGLPTDTQYF. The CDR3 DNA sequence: TGCGCCAGCAGCCAAGAGAAGGGGCGGGGGGGTTTGCCCACAGATACGCAGTATTTT.